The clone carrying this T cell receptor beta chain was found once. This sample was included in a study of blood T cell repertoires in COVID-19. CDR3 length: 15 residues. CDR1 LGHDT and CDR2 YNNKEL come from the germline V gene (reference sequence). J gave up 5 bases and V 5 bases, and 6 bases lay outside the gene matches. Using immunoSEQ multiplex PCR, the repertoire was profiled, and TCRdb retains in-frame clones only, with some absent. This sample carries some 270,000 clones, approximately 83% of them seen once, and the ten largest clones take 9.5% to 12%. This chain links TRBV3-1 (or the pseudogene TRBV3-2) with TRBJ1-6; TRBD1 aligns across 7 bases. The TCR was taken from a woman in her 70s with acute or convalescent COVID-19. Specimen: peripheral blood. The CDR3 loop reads CASSGSGTDNSPLHF. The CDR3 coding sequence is TGTGCCAGCAGCGGAAGTGGGACAGATAATTCACCCCTCCACTTT.